A single T cell receptor (beta chain) is shown here with its context. Its antigen is currently not known. Per-base qualities were not stored, and no clone one base away is much larger. The library was generated by PCR. DNA from cultured CD4+ T cells was subjected to TCR sequencing with the Oncomine TCR Beta short-read assay at the Johns Hopkins FTIC core. The QIAamp micro DNA kit was used to extract genomic DNA from the cultured CD4+ T cells. Oncomine TCR Beta libraries made from cultured CD4+ T cells were pooled using unique dual indexes and sequenced on an Illumina iSeq 100. As for how the authors treated the data: Non-productive sequences were filtered out, and CDR3s that did not start with C, did not end with F or W, or were shorter than 7 amino acids were discarded. Antigen-specific clonotypes were identified with the MANAFEST web application by comparing peptide-stimulated wells with reference and other culture wells. To be called positive, a clone needed an FDR below 0.05, an odds ratio above 5, and a productive frequency above 0.1% in at least two of three replicate wells. Cross-reactive clonotypes were defined as significantly expanded in both SARS-CoV-2 spike wells and at least one common cold coronavirus spike condition. Similarity between CDR3 sequences was evaluated in R version 3.6.1 using Levenshtein distances (stringdist) and unrooted phylogenetic trees (ape). Clones were called with MiXCR by TCRdb after fastp trimmed the public reads at Q25, and only in-frame beta chains were retained. Rows matching on CDR3 protein sequence are summarized as one entry with the most common DNA and genes. V and J calls and clone size were set by TCRdb, not the authors. A total of under 15,000 distinct CDR3 sequences appear in this sample, more than 60% of them only once. The ten largest account for around 10% of the sample.

Read against the paper, the sample's treatment or condition label means: roughly nine-day PBMC culture with coronavirus spike peptide pools or control peptides (ViraFEST assay). The ViraFEST assay was used in the study, in which antigen-specific T cells were expanded with peptide pools and expanded clonotypes were subsequently identified by TCR sequencing. The positive SARS-CoV-2 PCR tests of the convalescent patients were dated from March to December 2020, before the Alpha, Beta and Delta variants emerged in the United States. Approximately 1.8 million PBMCs per well were cultured in IMDM with approximately 5% human AB serum and 8 to 10 IU/ml IL-2, plus 10 ug/ml peptide pools. Half of the culture medium was replaced with fresh IL-2-containing medium on days 3 and 7. CD4+ T cells were isolated after around 11 days of culture through negative selection using the EasySep CD4+ T cell isolation kit. PBMCs were separated from whole blood using Ficoll-Paque Plus gradient centrifugation and then either used fresh or cryopreserved at -140C. Each culture condition was generally run in triplicate wells.

This specimen belongs to a study of vaccination and CD4 T cells after COVID-19 (dated by TCRdb to the early 2020s). Broadly, across the study: Convalescent patients had a positive SARS-CoV-2 result on nasal swab PCR, and of these patients, nine had mild disease and one had severe disease. Control cultures received a CEFX viral epitope pool as the positive control, an HIV-1 Nef peptide pool as the negative control, or no peptide. The cultures were stimulated with overlapping spike peptide pools from SARS-CoV-2 and from the common cold coronaviruses HCoV-NL63, HCoV-OC43 and HCoV-229E. The spike-specific CD4+ TCR repertoire was compared before and after mRNA vaccination in nine to ten COVID-19 convalescent patients and a few infection-naive healthy vaccine recipients. Post-COVID blood samples from convalescent patients were collected a median of around 110 days after diagnosis, with a range of about 35 to 161 days. The convalescent cohort included six males and four females, with two Hispanic individuals, seven Caucasians, two Asians and one multiracial person. Two doses of either the Pfizer-BioNTech BNT162b2 vaccine (n=8) or the Moderna mRNA-1273 vaccine (n=2) were administered to participants. The time from the second vaccine dose to post-vaccine blood sampling had a median of approximately 72 days and ranged from about 14 to 250 days. Broader findings and caveats from the paper: Of the vaccine-specific clones in convalescent patients, 304 of 307, or nearly all, reacted only to SARS-CoV-2 spike and did not cross-react with common cold coronaviruses. In convalescent patients, a median roughly 85% of post-vaccine SARS-CoV-2-reactive clones were detected only after vaccination, suggesting vaccine-specific priming. Only a relatively small number of convalescent patients were included in the study, and early timepoints following natural infection were not analyzed. The median count of SARS-CoV-2-reactive clonotypes went up from 20 to 25 after infection to a few dozen after vaccination, although the change was not significant.

The CDR3 covers 14 residues, taking in both the cysteine and the phenylalanine. This entry keeps only the CDR3 DNA: 42 bases, framed from base 1. V ends up 1 base short and J 1 base short, with an unmatched junction base count of 0. CDR1 SGHRS and CDR2 YFSETQ are derived from the germline V gene. The sample was CD4+ T cells from blood, cultured in vitro. The source is a human donor who had recovered from COVID-19. The chain is made from TRBV5-1 and TRBJ1-1; 8 nucleotides in the junction match TRBD1. The DNA sequence is TGCGCCAGCAGCTTGCAGGGGGCGAACACTGAAGCTTTCTTT. Translated, it reads CASSLQGANTEAFF.